This T cell receptor (beta chain) is drawn from a study of STAT5B mutations in CD4+ large granular lymphocyte leukemia. TCRdb keeps only in-frame clones here, not all; method: immunoSEQ multiplex PCR. In the table there are roughly 30,000 clones, around 85% of which are singletons. Trimming shortened V by 0 bases and J by 5 bases, and 13 bases separated the two germline ends. Germline V gene sequence: CDR1 MNHEY, CDR2 SVGAGI. CDR3 length: 15 residues. The receptor was isolated from a human donor in good health. Sequencing input: CD4+ T cells from blood buffy coats. The V call is TRBV6-5, the J call TRBJ2-5, with D possibly being TRBD2 (6 bases). CDR3: CASSYSMEGWETQYF. CDR3 nucleotide sequence: TGTGCCAGCAGTTACTCGATGGAGGGGTGGGAGACCCAGTACTTC.